Each of the 29 T cell receptor beta chains below was sequenced from the same sample in a study of identical twins. MiXCR, run by TCRdb on the 5' RACE reads, gives a single entry per CDR3 protein. Seen here are just under 650,000 distinct CDR3 sequences, under 8.5% observed once, and the top ten hold 1.6%. These same records also appear under a second study, on yellow fever vaccine responses in identical twins.

Material for sequencing was PBMCs. The receptors stem from a woman under 30 in good health.

This clonotype was seen at least ten times. The chain joins TRBV20-1 to TRBJ1-1; D might be TRBD1 (6 bases). The V gene's germline CDR1 is DFQATT and CDR2 SNEGSKA (reference sequence). CDR3 length: 15 amino acids. Trimming took off 2 bases at V and 1 base at J, with 14 bases between the two ends. The CDR3 sequence is CSARSGGGGNTEAFF. CDR3 nucleotides: TGCAGTGCTAGATCGGGAGGGGGGGGGAACACTGAAGCTTTCTTT.

The rearrangement uses TRBV7-8 and TRBJ2-1; 10 bases match TRBD2. CDR3 length: 16 amino acids. V was clipped by 5 bases and J by 4 bases; unmatched bases: 8. Germline V lookup: CDR1 SGHVS, CDR2 FQNEAQ. This CDR3 is CASSPIGSGRYNEQFF. CDR3 nucleotide sequence: TGTGCCAGCAGCCCAATTGGTAGCGGGAGGTACAATGAGCAGTTCTTC.

This clonotype was counted only a few times. The J gene is TRBJ2-5, the V gene TRBV5-1; weak D call: TRBD1 (6 bases). V lost 3 bases and J 2 bases, leaving 17 bases between the germline ends. CDR1 and CDR2 from the germline V gene are SGHRS and YFSETQ. The CDR3 loop spans 16 amino acids. The CDR3 DNA is TGCGCCAGCAGCTCAGCCGGGACATTTAATCAAGAGACCCAGTACTTC. It codes for CASSSAGTFNQETQYF.

The chain carries TRBV18 and TRBJ1-4, with D possibly TRBD1 on 5 matching bases. Germline values: CDR1 KGHSH, CDR2 LQKENI. The CDR3 loop spans 14 amino acids. The germline V and J ends were trimmed by 2 bases and 8 bases, with 12 bases remaining between them. The CDR3 protein is CASSPTGRSEKLFF. The CDR3 DNA reads as TGTGCCAGCTCACCAACGGGGCGTAGCGAAAAACTGTTTTTT. The full variable domain, its missing parts supplied by reference TRBV18 and TRBJ1-4, is NAGVMQNPRHLVRRRGQEARLRCSPMKGHSHVYWYRQLPEEGLKFMVYLQKENIIDESGMPKERFSAEFPKEGPSILRIQQVVRGDSAAYFCASSPTGRSEKLFFGSGTQLSVL.

This sequence joins TRBV18 and TRBJ2-3, with 7 nucleotides matching TRBD2. This CDR3 spans 15 amino acids. The germline gives CDR1 KGHSH, CDR2 LQKENI. V shed 0 bases and J 2 bases; nucleotides not matched to a gene: 2. The CDR3 protein is CASSPPAGDTDTQYF. CDR3 bases: TGTGCCAGCTCACCACCTGCGGGAGACACAGATACGCAGTATTTT.

This clonotype was seen many times. The CDR3 protein is CASSYPGTGAHHEQFF. The CDR3 nucleotides read TGTGCCAGCAGTTACCCCGGGACAGGGGCTCATCATGAGCAGTTCTTC. The V call is TRBV6-5, the J call TRBJ2-1; 10 bases match TRBD1. V gave up 2 bases and J gave up 8 bases; unmatched junction bases: 9. The CDR3 totals 16 residues. The germline V gene encodes CDR1 MNHEY and CDR2 SVGAGI.

CDR3 in amino acids: CASSTDRVSPLHF. The CDR3 DNA sequence: TGTGCCAGCAGTACAGACAGGGTCTCACCCCTCCACTTT. This chain links TRBV28 with TRBJ1-6; 7 positions match TRBD1. The CDR3 is 13 residues long. Germline V gene sequence: CDR1 MDHEN, CDR2 SYDVKM. V shed 5 bases and J 10 bases; nucleotides not matched to a gene: 5.

V is TRBV12-3 or TRBV12-4 and J is TRBJ2-1, with 8 bases matching TRBD2. V dropped 5 bases and J dropped 2; count of bases not matched to a gene: 8. The CDR3 has 16 amino acids. CDR3 in DNA: TGTGCCAGCAGTCCGTTGACTAGCGCGACCTACAATGAGCAGTTCTTC. Its translation: CASSPLTSATYNEQFF.

This chain connects TRBV5-1 to TRBJ2-1; D might be TRBD2 (6 bases). Germline V CDR1 and CDR2: SGHRS, YFSETQ. Trimming pared 5 bases from V and 2 bases from J, leaving 11 bases between. CDR3 length: 14 residues. CDR3 protein: CASRREDPYNEQFF. CDR3 in DNA: TGCGCCAGCAGGAGGGAGGATCCCTACAATGAGCAGTTCTTC.

This clonotype was picked up a small number of times. V and J are TRBV2 and TRBJ1-1; perhaps TRBD1 as D (5 bases). This CDR3 spans 17 amino acids. Germline V lookup: CDR1 SNHLY, CDR2 FYNNEI. Trimming removed 2 bases at V and 3 bases at J, with 19 bases between. Here the CDR3 reads CASSERGRGFGDTEAFF. CDR3 bases: TGTGCCAGCAGTGAAAGAGGTCGGGGGTTTGGGGACACTGAAGCTTTCTTT. The variable domain in full, completed from reference TRBV2 and TRBJ1-1, reads EPEVTQTPSHQVTQMGQEVILRCVPISNHLYFYWYRQILGQKVEFLVSFYNNEISEKSEIFDDQFSVERPDGSNFTLKIRSTKLEDSAMYFCASSERGRGFGDTEAFFGQGTRLTVV.

This sequence joins TRBV5-5 and TRBJ1-4; D gene uncertain. CDR3 length: 14 residues. V gave up 3 bases and J gave up 0 bases, with 6 bases separating them. The germline V gene encodes CDR1 SGHKS and CDR2 YYEKEE (reference sequence). The CDR3 reads CASSSYATNEKLFF. The CDR3 DNA is TGTGCCAGCAGCTCGTATGCAACTAATGAAAAACTGTTTTTT.

This clonotype was picked up a small number of times. The chain is built from TRBV12-3 or TRBV12-4 and TRBJ2-1; D might be TRBD2 (6 bases). The V gene lost 5 bases and the J gene lost 5 bases, with 19 bases spanning the gap. This CDR3 region has 16 residues. CDR3 loop: CASSPPGSGRHNEQFF. CDR3 nucleotide sequence: TGTGCCAGCAGTCCTCCCGGCAGCGGGCGCCACAATGAGCAGTTCTTC.

On this clonotype itself: The junction does not match germline at one end; this may be a read error. V and J are TRBV20-1 and TRBJ2-3; 12 bases line up with TRBD2. This CDR3 is built from 17 residues. CDR1 is DFQATT, CDR2 SNEGSKA, per germline (reference sequence). Written as DNA, the CDR3 is TGCTGTGCTAGGAGGCCGGGACTAGCGGGCAGCACAGATACGCAGTATTTT. It translates to CCARRPGLAGSTDTQYF.

This clonotype has at least ten counts. This chain connects TRBV6-5 to TRBJ2-5; no reliable D call. Germline loops: CDR1 MNHEY, CDR2 SVGAGI. The CDR3 is 15 amino acids. V dropped 2 bases and J dropped 6 bases, with 16 bases sitting between them. CDR3 coding DNA: TGTGCCAGCAGTTACGTTAACATCGGTCTGCAGACCCAGTACTTC. Protein product: CASSYVNIGLQTQYF.

The chain links TRBV5-1 to TRBJ2-1; TRBD1 is a possible D gene (5 bases). V was pared by 0 bases and J by 8 bases, with 15 bases between. Germline V lookup: CDR1 SGHRS, CDR2 YFSETQ. CDR3 length equals 15 residues. CDR3 bases: TGCGCCAGCAGCTTGGGGAGACAGAAATTGGATGAGCAGTTCTTC. Translated, it gives CASSLGRQKLDEQFF.

The chain couples TRBV12-3 or TRBV12-4 to TRBJ2-5, with D possibly matching TRBD2 (5 bases). The CDR3 contains 13 residues. With 7 bases removed from V and 3 bases from J, the gap between germline ends came to 12 bases. As DNA, the CDR3 is TGTGCCAGCACTTTGAGGGTTGAAGAGACCCAGTACTTC. It translates to CASTLRVEETQYF.

This clonotype was observed at least ten times. The CDR3 here is CASSFWGDNEQFF. The DNA of the CDR3 is TGTGCCAGCAGTTTCTGGGGGGACAATGAGCAGTTCTTC. The rearrangement joins TRBV12-3 or TRBV12-4 to TRBJ2-1; perhaps TRBD2 as D (6 bases). V lost 3 bases, J lost 5 bases, and 8 bases lay in between. This CDR3 contains 13 residues.

A few counts support this clonotype. The V gene is TRBV4-1, the J gene TRBJ2-3, with D possibly being TRBD1 (5 bases). The V end lost 5 bases, the J end lost 2 bases, and 14 bases lay between the germline ends. Germline V gene lookup returns CDR1 MGHRA and CDR2 YSYEKL. There are 15 residues in the CDR3. The CDR3 DNA follows: TGCGCCAGCAGCTCCTTCAAGGACAACACAGATACGCAGTATTTT. Translated: CASSSFKDNTDTQYF.

In this sample, this clonotype turned up a few times. The chain is built from TRBV4-2 and TRBJ2-1; 14 nucleotides align to TRBD2. V was pared by 3 bases and J by 6 bases, with 7 bases of the junction left unmatched. CDR1 is LGHNA and CDR2 is YNFKEQ in the germline V gene. This CDR3 has 17 residues. In DNA form, the CDR3 reads TGTGCCAGCAGCCAGAAAACGGGACTAGCGGGAGTCAATGAGCAGTTCTTC. Protein sequence: CASSQKTGLAGVNEQFF.

This clonotype was seen a few times. This chain links TRBV5-1 with TRBJ2-5, with 7 bases fitting TRBD1. This CDR3 is 16 amino acids long. The germline gives CDR1 SGHRS, CDR2 YFSETQ. The trim removed 2 bases at V and 0 bases at J, leaving 7 bases unmatched. The chain's CDR3 is CASSFQGGDYQETQYF. The CDR3, as DNA: TGCGCCAGCAGCTTTCAAGGGGGCGACTACCAAGAGACCCAGTACTTC.

There are a few counts of this clonotype. The chain carries TRBV7-2 and TRBJ2-1; 9 bases align to TRBD2. With V trimmed by 5 bases and J by 5 bases, 7 bases remained unmatched. Germline CDR1 and CDR2: SGHTA and FQGNSA. This CDR3 has 15 amino acids. The CDR3 coding sequence is TGTGCCAGCAGCCCCTCCGGACTAGCGAACAATGAGCAGTTCTTC. Translation: CASSPSGLANNEQFF.

The gene calls are TRBV3-1 and TRBJ2-5; 9 positions match TRBD1. CDR1 is LGHDT, CDR2 YNNKEL, per germline (reference sequence). CDR3 size: 14 residues. Trimming cost V 7 bases and J 5 bases; bases outside gene matches: 8. The CDR3 bases are TGTGCCAGCAAGATTACAGGGGGCATCGAGACCCAGTACTTC. It specifies CASKITGGIETQYF.

V is TRBV20-1 and J is TRBJ2-3; maybe TRBD2 (6 bases). V was trimmed by 6 bases and J by 2 bases, leaving 18 bases between them. The CDR3 runs 15 residues. CDR1 DFQATT and CDR2 SNEGSKA come from the germline V gene (reference sequence). Here the CDR3 reads CSAPRRRGPTDTQYF. CDR3 DNA: TGCAGTGCCCCCAGGAGGCGGGGCCCCACAGATACGCAGTATTTT.

This clonotype showed up just a few times. The chain recombines TRBV27 with TRBJ2-1; 7 nucleotides align to TRBD2. This CDR3 spans 14 amino acids. CDR1 is MNHEY and CDR2 is SMNVEV in the germline V gene (reference sequence). V dropped 4 bases and J dropped 9; count of bases not matched to a gene: 9. This CDR3 reads CASSSLAARVEQFF. CDR3 bases: TGTGCCAGCAGTTCTCTAGCGGCACGGGTTGAGCAGTTCTTC.

This clonotype was seen only a few times. V gene TRBV12-3 or TRBV12-4 combines with J gene TRBJ2-4; 7 bases map to TRBD1. J was trimmed by 11 bases and V by 8 bases; bases with no gene match: 15. This CDR3 region has 14 residues. In DNA form, the CDR3 reads TGTGCCAGCTGTAACAGGGGAGTTTTTGGCCTTCAGTACTTC. As protein: CASCNRGVFGLQYF.

At least ten counts were recorded for this clonotype. The genes are TRBV2 and TRBJ2-3; TRBD2 agrees at 11 bases. Germline assignment: CDR1 SNHLY and CDR2 FYNNEI. V gave up 2 bases and J gave up 2 bases; unmatched junction bases: 3. This CDR3 contains 16 residues. The CDR3 DNA is TGTGCCAGCAGTGAACGACTAGCGGGGACCACAGATACGCAGTATTTT. It yields the protein CASSERLAGTTDTQYF.

This clonotype was picked up a small number of times. The genes are TRBV7-2 and TRBJ2-2; 8 positions agree with TRBD2. The germline V gene encodes CDR1 SGHTA and CDR2 FQGNSA. The CDR3 runs to 15 residues. J was trimmed by 4 bases and V by 5 bases; bases with no gene match: 6. This CDR3 is CASSPGGGRTGELFF. The CDR3 DNA is TGTGCCAGCAGCCCGGGAGGGGGGCGCACCGGGGAGCTGTTTTTT.

The chain employs TRBV2 and TRBJ1-1; a possible D gene is TRBD1 (6 bases). Trimming cost V 6 bases and J 8 bases, with 22 bases left between them. This CDR3 is built from 15 residues. The germline gives CDR1 SNHLY, CDR2 FYNNEI. CDR3 sequence (DNA): TGTGCCAGCAGCCCTGACGCCGGGGGCGGACGGGAAGCTTTCTTT. Residues: CASSPDAGGGREAFF. The full variable domain, with the rest looked up from reference TRBV2 and TRBJ1-1, is EPEVTQTPSHQVTQMGQEVILRCVPISNHLYFYWYRQILGQKVEFLVSFYNNEISEKSEIFDDQFSVERPDGSNFTLKIRSTKLEDSAMYFCASSPDAGGGREAFFGQGTRLTVV.

This clonotype appeared many times. The chain joins TRBV29-1 to TRBJ2-7; D uncertain. Germline CDR1 is SQVTM and CDR2 is ANQGSEA. CDR3 length: 14 residues. V lost 6 bases and J lost 0, with 15 bases in between. The CDR3 DNA follows: TGCAGCGTGGGCCGGCAGGAGAGCTCCTACGAGCAGTACTTC. Its protein product is CSVGRQESSYEQYF.